Shown below are 27 T cell receptor beta chains from a single sample sequenced in a study of cytomegalovirus exposure and HLA in healthy donors. PCR employed 60 Vbeta and 13 Jbeta primers. Generated by immunoSEQ multiplex PCR, the TCRdb table keeps only in-frame clones and is missing some. The table records about 43,000 clones, 60% to 85% of them present only once. The sample comprised PBMCs. Receptors were obtained from a man aged 25 to 40 in good health and CMV-seronegative.

This clone was seen once. The junction departs from the called germline gene at one end, perhaps through a read error. This sample also contains other DNA sequences that code for the same CDR3. The V gene is TRBV18, the J gene TRBJ2-2; 10 bases fit TRBD2. The CDR3 length is 17 residues. The germline V gene encodes CDR1 KGHSH and CDR2 LQKENI. As DNA, the CDR3 is TGTGCCAGCTCATCCTCGGGCAGTCTAGCGGGAGTCGGGGAACTGTTTTTT. It translates to CASSSSGSLAGVGELFF.

The chain carries TRBV30 and TRBJ1-2; D is unresolved. V was trimmed by 0 bases and J by 7 bases, leaving 12 bases between them. CDR3 length: 13 amino acids. From germline, CDR1 is GTSNPN and CDR2 SVGIG (reference sequence). The CDR3 is CAWSVRRSAGYTF. DNA for the CDR3: TGTGCCTGGAGTGTAAGGCGGAGCGCTGGCTACACCTTC.

The chain has TRBV15 and TRBJ1-2, with 11 positions matching TRBD1. J was trimmed by 1 base and V by 3 bases; bases with no gene match: 10. The CDR3 runs 18 residues. The germline CDR1 and CDR2 sequences are LNHNV and YYDKDF (reference sequence). The CDR3 is CATSRRGSGQGGNYGYTF. CDR3 coding DNA: TGTGCCACCAGCAGGCGGGGGTCGGGACAGGGGGGTAACTATGGCTACACCTTC.

The rearrangement uses TRBV7-7 and TRBJ1-1, with a possible D match to TRBD1 (5 bases). Between the trimmed V and J ends, which lost 0 bases and 3 bases, there was a span of 17 bases. Germline values: CDR1 SSHAT, CDR2 FNYEAQ (reference sequence). The CDR3 is made up of 17 amino acids. The CDR3 DNA reads as TGTGCCAGCAGCTTAGCCCTGGGCAGGGTTCAGGACACTGAAGCTTTCTTT. As protein: CASSLALGRVQDTEAFF.

The chain couples TRBV7-9 to TRBJ1-3; D unresolved. Germline V gene sequence: CDR1 SEHNR, CDR2 FQNEAQ (reference sequence). V lost 1 base and J lost 0, with 13 bases in between. This CDR3 contains 17 residues. The DNA for the CDR3 is TGTGCCAGCAGCTTAGGGGCAGGACTTAGCTCTGGAAACACCATATATTTT. Its translation: CASSLGAGLSSGNTIYF.

J is TRBJ2-7 and V is TRBV9; D call uncertain. This CDR3 has 14 amino acids. Between the trimmed V and J ends, which lost 0 bases and 2 bases, there was a span of 9 bases. Germline CDR1 is SGDLS and CDR2 is YYNGEE. The CDR3 is CASSVDVVPYEQYF. The CDR3 bases are TGTGCCAGCAGCGTAGACGTAGTCCCCTACGAGCAGTACTTC.

This chain connects TRBV4-3 to TRBJ2-2; D is perhaps TRBD1 (6 bases). CDR1 is LGHNA and CDR2 is YSLEER in the germline V gene. The CDR3 runs 15 residues. V was cut by 2 bases and J by 4 bases, with 11 bases left in between. CDR3 sequence (DNA): TGCGCCAGCAGCCAACCGGACAGACCCACCGGGGAGCTGTTTTTT. Translating it yields CASSQPDRPTGELFF.

The chain has TRBV28 and TRBJ2-7; 7 bases map to TRBD1. V shed 6 bases and J 4 bases; nucleotides not matched to a gene: 6. Germline CDR1 MDHEN, CDR2 SYDVKM. The CDR3 totals 13 residues. The CDR3 DNA is TGTGCCAGCAGACCGGGACAGTCGTACGAGCAGTACTTC. Amino acid sequence: CASRPGQSYEQYF.

V usage is TRBV27 and J usage is TRBJ2-3, with D possibly matching TRBD1 (6 bases). V was clipped by 2 bases and J by 0 bases, with 6 bases between them. The germline V gene has CDR1 MNHEY and CDR2 SMNVEV (reference sequence). The CDR3 spans 14 residues. The CDR3 coding sequence is TGTGCCAGCAGTTTACAGGGGAGCACAGATACGCAGTATTTT. This translates into CASSLQGSTDTQYF.

The chain is built from TRBV4-2 and TRBJ1-2; no firm D call. The CDR3 is made up of 12 amino acids. The ends were cut back, 0 bases at V and 5 bases at J, with 4 bases in the middle. Germline V gives CDR1 LGHNA, CDR2 YNFKEQ. The CDR3: CASSQDSYGYTF. The CDR3 bases are TGTGCCAGCAGCCAAGATTCGTATGGCTACACCTTC.

The chain is built from TRBV9 and TRBJ2-1, with a weak D call TRBD2 (5 bases). Trimming cost V 0 bases and J 3 bases, with 19 bases left between them. The germline V gene encodes CDR1 SGDLS and CDR2 YYNGEE. The CDR3 has 18 residues. In nucleotides, the CDR3 is TGTGCCAGCAGCGTAGGCGGAGGCGCGGCAGGTAGCTACAATGAGCAGTTCTTC. This gives the protein CASSVGGGAAGSYNEQFF.

Comment on this clone: The junction departs from germline at one end; a sequencing error may be responsible. The same CDR3 also results from other DNA sequences found in this sample. The chain recombines TRBV4-1 with TRBJ2-3; a weak D match, TRBD2 (5 bases). This CDR3 has 17 amino acids. Germline V gene lookup returns CDR1 MGHRA and CDR2 YSYEKL. The chain's CDR3 is CASSQVLGDSSTDTQYF. The CDR3 DNA reads as TGCGCCAGCAGCCAAGTTCTGGGTGACTCTAGCACGGATACGCAGTATTTT.

The J gene is TRBJ2-5, the V gene TRBV2, with D maybe TRBD2 (5 bases). The germline V and J ends were trimmed by 3 bases and 3 bases, with 8 bases remaining between them. In germline, CDR1 is SNHLY, CDR2 FYNNEI. CDR3 length equals 13 residues. The chain's CDR3 is CASSEPAEETQYF. Written as DNA, the CDR3 is TGTGCCAGCAGTGAGCCAGCGGAAGAGACCCAGTACTTC.

V is TRBV4-2 and J is TRBJ2-1, with 10 nucleotides matching TRBD1. The J segment lost 6 bases and the V segment lost 2 bases, leaving 7 bases of the junction unmatched. The length of the CDR3 is 16 residues. Germline V gives CDR1 LGHNA, CDR2 YNFKEQ. In nucleotides, the CDR3 is TGTGCCAGCAGCCAACTCGGGACAGGGGCCGGCAATGAGCAGTTCTTC. It codes for CASSQLGTGAGNEQFF.

This chain links TRBV21-1 with TRBJ2-3; the D segment call TRBD1 is taken from the table without a DNA check. TRBV21-1 is noted as a pseudogene. This CDR3 region has 17 residues. The CDR3 here is CASSKSRTGDLTDTQYF. The CDR3 nucleotides are TGTGCCAGCAGCAAATCGAGGACAGGGGATTTGACAGATACGCAGTATTTT.

The chain joins TRBV6-1 to TRBJ1-5; 7 nucleotides match TRBD1. The CDR3 loop spans 13 amino acids. In germline, CDR1 is MNHNS, CDR2 SASEGT. J was trimmed by 3 bases and V by 8 bases; bases with no gene match: 4. CDR3 DNA: TGTGCCAGCGGGGGACAGTCCAATCAGCCCCAGCATTTT. This gives the protein CASGGQSNQPQHF.

This clone was detected a few times. V gene TRBV29-1 combines with J gene TRBJ1-3; D is perhaps TRBD1 (6 bases). In germline, CDR1 is SQVTM, CDR2 ANQGSEA. The V end was cut by 0 bases, the J end by 3 bases, with 9 bases between. The CDR3 runs 14 residues. DNA of the CDR3: TGCAGCGTTGAAGAAACAGGGTTTGGAAACACCATATATTTT. It yields the protein CSVEETGFGNTIYF.

The rearrangement links TRBV7-8 to TRBJ2-1, with no clear D. This CDR3 is 15 amino acids long. V lost 3 bases, J lost 0 bases, and 9 bases lay in between. The germline CDR1 and CDR2 sequences are SGHVS and FQNEAQ. The DNA for the CDR3 is TGTGCCAGCAGCTTTTTCGACTTCTCCTACAATGAGCAGTTCTTC. Protein sequence: CASSFFDFSYNEQFF.

The V gene is TRBV25-1, the J gene TRBJ2-5; 9 bases match TRBD2. TRBJ2-7 matches the DNA end more closely, so the J call is doubtful. The CDR3 contains 14 residues. Germline V gene sequence: CDR1 MGHDK, CDR2 SYGVNS. Here the CDR3 DNA reads TGTGCCAGCAGTGGGACTAGCGAGACCTACGAGCAGTACTTC. Protein sequence: CASSGTSETYEQYF.

The CDR3 DNA is TGTGCCAGCAGTTTTCGGTCCGGGAGCCAGCCCCAGCATTTT. As protein: CASSFRSGSQPQHF. This sequence joins TRBV27 and TRBJ1-5; no reliable D call. V lost 3 bases and J 7 bases, leaving 13 bases between the germline ends. CDR3 length: 14 residues. CDR1 MNHEY and CDR2 SMNVEV come from the germline V gene (reference sequence).

The chain combines TRBV5-6 with TRBJ1-2; D is unresolved. CDR3 length: 13 residues. The V end lost 0 bases, the J end lost 8 bases, and 11 bases lay between the germline ends. CDR1 is SGHDT, CDR2 YYEEEE, per germline. The DNA of the CDR3 is TGTGCCAGCAGCTTGGGCGGAGGGAGCGGCTACACCTTC. Protein: CASSLGGGSGYTF. Looking up the rest from reference TRBV5-6 and TRBJ1-2 gives the full variable domain: DAGVTQSPTHLIKTRGQQVTLRCSPKSGHDTVSWYQQALGQGPQFIFQYYEEEERQRGNFPDRFSGHQFPNYSSELNVNALLLGDSALYLCASSLGGGSGYTFGSGTRLTVV.

The chain links TRBV15 to TRBJ1-1; D is perhaps TRBD1 (6 bases). V shed 5 bases and J shed 4 bases, with 17 bases lying between them. The germline CDR1 and CDR2 sequences are LNHNV and YYDKDF (reference sequence). CDR3 length: 15 residues. The CDR3 here is CATSLLEGVGTEAFF. The CDR3 region has the DNA TGTGCCACCAGCCTGCTAGAGGGGGTGGGCACTGAAGCTTTCTTT. The whole variable domain, remainder taken from reference TRBV15 and TRBJ1-1, is DAMVIQNPRYQVTQFGKPVTLSCSQTLNHNVMYWYQQKSSQAPKLLFHYYDKDFNNEADTPDNFQSRRPNTSFCFLDIRSPGLGDTAMYLCATSLLEGVGTEAFFGQGTRLTVV.

CDR3 loop: CASSDSRGEDNEQFF. In DNA, the CDR3 is TGTGCCAGCAGTGACTCGCGGGGGGAGGACAATGAGCAGTTCTTC. V and J are TRBV6-4 and TRBJ2-1, with 8 bases lining up with TRBD2. Germline CDR1 MRHNA, CDR2 SNTAGT. The CDR3 totals 15 residues. The ends lost 0 bases at V and 5 bases at J; junction bases unmatched: 3.

This rearrangement joins TRBV7-2 to TRBJ2-5, with 10 bases fitting TRBD2. With 4 bases clipped from V and 4 bases from J, the junction kept 6 bases outside the gene matches. Germline V gene sequence: CDR1 SGHTA, CDR2 FQGNSA. This CDR3 contains 15 residues. The CDR3, as DNA: TGTGCCAGCAGCTCCCCGACTAGCGGGCGAGAGACCCAGTACTTC. It specifies CASSSPTSGRETQYF.

V usage is TRBV5-1 and J usage is TRBJ2-7; TRBD2 matches at 11 bases. The CDR3 contains 15 residues. The J segment lost 3 bases and the V segment lost 5 bases, leaving 7 bases of the junction unmatched. Germline lookup yields CDR1 SGHRS and CDR2 YFSETQ. The CDR3, as DNA: TGCGCCAGCAGTTTGACTAGCGGGACGATCTACGAGCAGTACTTC. This codes for CASSLTSGTIYEQYF. The full variable domain, with the rest looked up from reference TRBV5-1 and TRBJ2-7, is KAGVTQTPRYLIKTRGQQVTLSCSPISGHRSVSWYQQTPGQGLQFLFEYFSETQRNKGNFPGRFSGRQFSNSRSEMNVSTLELGDSALYLCASSLTSGTIYEQYFGPGTRLTVT.

This clone was found a few times. The chain uses TRBV18 and TRBJ2-7; a possible D gene is TRBD1 (5 bases). The germline V gene encodes CDR1 KGHSH and CDR2 LQKENI. This CDR3 spans 13 amino acids. Trimming shortened V by 1 base and J by 2 bases, and 6 bases separated the two germline ends. The CDR3 DNA sequence: TGTGCCAGCTCACCACGACAGACCTACGAGCAGTACTTC. Its translation: CASSPRQTYEQYF.

The CDR3 loop reads CASREQGNNEKLFF. CDR3 bases: TGTGCCAGCAGAGAACAGGGGAATAATGAAAAACTGTTTTTT. The chain uses TRBV7-2 and TRBJ1-4; TRBD1 matches at 7 bases. J was trimmed by 4 bases and V by 6 bases; bases with no gene match: 5. Germline CDR1 and CDR2: SGHTA and FQGNSA. CDR3 length: 14 residues.